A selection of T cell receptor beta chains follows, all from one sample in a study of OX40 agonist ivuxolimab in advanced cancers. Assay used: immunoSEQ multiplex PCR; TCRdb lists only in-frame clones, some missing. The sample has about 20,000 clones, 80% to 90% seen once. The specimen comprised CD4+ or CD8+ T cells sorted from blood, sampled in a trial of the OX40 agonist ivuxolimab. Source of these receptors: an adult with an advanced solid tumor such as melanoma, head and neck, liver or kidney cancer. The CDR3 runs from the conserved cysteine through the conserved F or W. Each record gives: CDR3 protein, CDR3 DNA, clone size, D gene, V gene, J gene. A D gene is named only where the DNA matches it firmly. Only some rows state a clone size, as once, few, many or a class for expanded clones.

CASSLALEQYF,TGTGCCAGCAGCTTAGCGCTGGAGCAGTACTTC,NA,NA,TRBV7-9,TRBJ2-7
CASSPERETQYF,TGTGCCAGCAGCCCCGAACGAGAGACCCAGTACTTC,once,NA,TRBV7-9,TRBJ2-5
CASRETSASYEQYF,TGTGCCAGCAGAGAAACTAGCGCTTCCTACGAGCAGTACTTC,NA,TRBD2,TRBV7-6,TRBJ2-7
CASSLDGSGRYEQYF,TGTGCCAGCAGCTTAGATGGTAGCGGACGCTACGAGCAGTACTTC,NA,NA,TRBV7-9,TRBJ2-7
CASSSSPNTEAFF,TGTGCCAGCAGTTCCTCGCCGAACACTGAAGCTTTCTTT,NA,NA,TRBV28,TRBJ1-1
CASSLVAGPYEQYF,TGTGCCAGCAGCTTAGTGGCAGGACCCTACGAGCAGTACTTC,NA,NA,TRBV11-2,TRBJ2-7
CASSPQSGLDTQYF,TGTGCCAGCAGTCCCCAATCGGGACTGGATACGCAGTATTTT,NA,NA,TRBV27,TRBJ2-3
CASMRRSRFNEQFF,TGCGCCAGCATGAGGAGGTCCCGTTTCAATGAGCAGTTCTTC,NA,NA,TRBV23-1,TRBJ2-1
CASVGGSGNTIYF,TGTGCCAGCGTTGGGGGGTCTGGAAACACCATATATTTT,few,NA,TRBV27,TRBJ1-3
CASTSGTPGELFF,TGTGCCTCGACTAGCGGCACGCCCGGGGAGCTGTTTTTT,NA,TRBD2,TRBV6-5,TRBJ2-2
CASSLAGTGATEAFF,TGTGCCAGCAGCTTAGCCGGGACAGGGGCCACTGAAGCTTTCTTT,once,TRBD1,TRBV11-3,TRBJ1-1
CASSPVGETQYF,TGTGCCAGCTCACCGGTTGGCGAGACCCAGTACTTC,NA,NA,TRBV7-6,TRBJ2-5
CASSQETGYQPQHF,TGCGCCAGCAGCCAAGAGACGGGATATCAGCCCCAGCATTTT,NA,NA,TRBV4-1,TRBJ1-5
CASSEWGTGHNEQFF,TGTGCCAGCAGCGAATGGGGGACAGGGCACAATGAGCAGTTCTTC,NA,TRBD1,TRBV7-3,TRBJ2-1
CASSVGTTYEQYF,TGTGCCAGCAGTGTCGGGACCACCTACGAGCAGTACTTC,NA,NA,TRBV6-5,TRBJ2-7
CASSQEASGGAGTDTQYF,TGCGCCAGCAGCCAAGAGGCTAGCGGGGGGGCAGGCACAGATACGCAGTATTTT,NA,TRBD2,TRBV4-1,TRBJ2-3
CASSQEVISGTGGYEQYF,TGCGCCAGCAGCCAAGAAGTCATCTCGGGGACAGGGGGCTACGAGCAGTACTTC,NA,TRBD1,TRBV4-1,TRBJ2-7
CASSLRGNEQFF,TGTGCCAGCAGTTTACGGGGAAATGAGCAGTTCTTC,NA,NA,TRBV28,TRBJ2-1
CASSPRDRADTQYF,TGTGCCAGCAGCCCCAGGGACAGGGCAGATACGCAGTATTTT,NA,TRBD1,TRBV11-3,TRBJ2-3
CASSLDVGATQFTGEQFF,TGCGCCAGCAGCTTGGATGTGGGGGCCACCCAATTCACCGGTGAGCAGTTCTTC,NA,NA,TRBV5-1,TRBJ2-1
CASSLAGGRHEQYF,TGTGCCAGCAGCCTAGCGGGAGGTCGACACGAGCAGTACTTC,NA,TRBD2,TRBV5-4,TRBJ2-7
CASSYSIGTEAFF,TGTGCCAGCAGTTACTCGATAGGGACTGAAGCTTTCTTT,NA,NA,TRBV6-5,TRBJ1-1
CASSLVRWTEDEQYF,TGTGCCAGCAGCTTAGTGCGGTGGACTGAGGACGAGCAGTACTTC,NA,NA,TRBV11-2,TRBJ2-7
CASSPLYYEQYF,TGTGCCAGCAGCCCCCTATACTACGAGCAGTACTTC,NA,NA,TRBV7-8,TRBJ2-7
CASSSLPTSGRPTGELFF,TGTGCCAGCAGTTCCCTCCCGACTAGCGGGAGGCCCACCGGGGAGCTGTTTTTT,NA,TRBD2,TRBV6-9,TRBJ2-2
CASSIWDRAFF,TGTGCCAGTAGTATTTGGGACCGTGCTTTCTTT,NA,NA,TRBV19,TRBJ1-1
CASSRDRGTYEQYF,TGTGCCAGCAGCCGGGACAGGGGGACCTACGAGCAGTACTTC,NA,TRBD1,TRBV28,TRBJ2-7
CASSYSDSAGEQYF,TGTGCCAGCAGTTACTCGGACTCAGCGGGGGAGCAGTACTTC,NA,TRBD2,TRBV6-5,TRBJ2-7
CASRRPGYSGNTIYF,TGTGCCAGCAGACGCCCAGGTTACTCTGGAAACACCATATATTTT,NA,NA,TRBV2,TRBJ1-3
CASSPNRPGAVHNQPQHF,TGCGCCAGCAGTCCTAATCGGCCCGGGGCAGTCCACAATCAGCCCCAGCATTTT,NA,NA,TRBV23-1,TRBJ1-5